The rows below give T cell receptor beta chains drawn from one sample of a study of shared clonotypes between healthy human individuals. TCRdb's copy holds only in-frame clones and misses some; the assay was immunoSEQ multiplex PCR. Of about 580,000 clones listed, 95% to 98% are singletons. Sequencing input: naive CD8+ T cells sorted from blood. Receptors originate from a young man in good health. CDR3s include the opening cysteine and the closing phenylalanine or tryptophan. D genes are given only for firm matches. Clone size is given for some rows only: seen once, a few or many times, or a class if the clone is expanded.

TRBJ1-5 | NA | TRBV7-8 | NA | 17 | TGTGCCAGCAGCTCCGAGCGCGGTTCTTATAGCAATCAGCCCCAGCATTTT | CASSSERGSYSNQPQHF
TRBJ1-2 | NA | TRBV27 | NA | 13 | TGTGCCAGCAGTTTAAGCCTGAACAATGGCTACACCTTC | CASSLSLNNGYTF
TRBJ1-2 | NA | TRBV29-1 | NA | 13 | TGCAGCGCTGTGAACAGGGATGACTATGGCTACACCTTC | CSAVNRDDYGYTF
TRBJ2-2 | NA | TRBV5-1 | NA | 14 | TGCGCCAGCAGCCACGAAACACAGGGTAGGGAGCTGTTTTTT | CASSHETQGRELFF
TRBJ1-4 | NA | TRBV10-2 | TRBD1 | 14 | TGCGCCAGCAGACAGGGGGCCTCTAATGAAAAACTGTTTTTT | CASRQGASNEKLFF
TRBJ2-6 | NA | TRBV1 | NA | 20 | NA | CTSSGSSLCTKSGRANVLTF
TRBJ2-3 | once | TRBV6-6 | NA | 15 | TGTGCCAGCAGTTACAGGAGCGGTGGTACAGATACGCAGTATTTT | CASSYRSGGTDTQYF
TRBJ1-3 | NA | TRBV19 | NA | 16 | TGTGCCAGTAGTATAGGTCGGAGATTCTCTGGAAACACCATATATTTT | CASSIGRRFSGNTIYF
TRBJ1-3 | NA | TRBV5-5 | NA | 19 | TGTGCCAGCAGCCTGGACAGTTTTTGGGAATTGGGGTCTGGAAACACCATATATTTT | CASSLDSFWELGSGNTIYF
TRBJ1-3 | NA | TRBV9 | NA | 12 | TGTGCCAGCGGGGTCTCTGGAAACACCATATATTTT | CASGVSGNTIYF
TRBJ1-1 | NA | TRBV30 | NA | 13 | TGTGCCTGGAACGAGGGGATGGTCACTGAAGCTTTCTTT | CAWNEGMVTEAFF
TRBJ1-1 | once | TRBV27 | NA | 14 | TGTGCCAGCAGTTCTAATCTAGTTAGCCCTGAAGCTTTCTTT | CASSSNLVSPEAFF
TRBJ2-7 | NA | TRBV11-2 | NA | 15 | TGTGCCAGCAGCGGGATGGGGTCGCAGACCTACGAGCAGTACTTC | CASSGMGSQTYEQYF
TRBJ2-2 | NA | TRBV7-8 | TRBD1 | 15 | TGTGCCAGCAGCTTATTTCAGGGGGCGTCCGGGGAGCTGTTTTTT | CASSLFQGASGELFF
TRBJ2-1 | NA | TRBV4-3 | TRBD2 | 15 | TGCGCCAGCAGCCAAGAGGTGACTAGCGAGAATGAGCAGTTCTTC | CASSQEVTSENEQFF
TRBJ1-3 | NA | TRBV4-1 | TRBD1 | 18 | TGCGCCAGCAGCCCGACTTTCCTAGGGACAGGGCCGGGAAACACCATATATTTT | CASSPTFLGTGPGNTIYF
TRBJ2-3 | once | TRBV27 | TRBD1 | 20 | TGTGCCAGCAGTTTATCTGGGGATAAGGTGGACAGGGGTTTGACAGATACGCAGTATTTT | CASSLSGDKVDRGLTDTQYF
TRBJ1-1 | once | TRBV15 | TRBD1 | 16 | TGTGCCACCAGCGGCCGGGACAGGGTGGGAAGCACTGAAGCTTTCTTT | CATSGRDRVGSTEAFF
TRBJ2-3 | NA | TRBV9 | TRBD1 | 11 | TGTGCCAGCAGCGAGGGGGCTATGCAGTATTTT | CASSEGAMQYF
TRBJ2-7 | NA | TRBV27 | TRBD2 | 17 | TGTGCCAGCAGTCTCACGCCTTCAGCGGGAGGGGGAGACGAGCAGTACTTC | CASSLTPSAGGGDEQYF
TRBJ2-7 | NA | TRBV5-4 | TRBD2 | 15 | TGTGCCAGCAGCCGGGGGACTAGCGGCACCTACGAGCAGTACTTC | CASSRGTSGTYEQYF
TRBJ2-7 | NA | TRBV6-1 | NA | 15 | TGTGCCAGCAGTGAATACCGGGATCGCACCTACGAGCAGTACTTC | CASSEYRDRTYEQYF
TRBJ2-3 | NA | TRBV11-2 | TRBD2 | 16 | TGTGCCAGCAGACCATCTAGCGGGAAGAGCACAGATACGCAGTATTTT | CASRPSSGKSTDTQYF
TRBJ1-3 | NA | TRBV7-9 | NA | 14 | TGTGCCAGCACCCCTGAGGCCAGTGGAAACACCATATATTTT | CASTPEASGNTIYF
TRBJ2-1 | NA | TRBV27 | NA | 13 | TGTGCCAGCGGGACGGACCTGAGGAATGAGCAGTTCTTC | CASGTDLRNEQFF
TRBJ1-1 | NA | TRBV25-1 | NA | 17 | TGTGCCAGCACCGGAGGAACTAGGGGAGGCATGAACACTGAAGCTTTCTTT | CASTGGTRGGMNTEAFF
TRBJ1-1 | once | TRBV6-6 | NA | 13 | TGTGCCAGCAGTCCGGGAAAGGGCACTGAAGCTTTCTTT | CASSPGKGTEAFF
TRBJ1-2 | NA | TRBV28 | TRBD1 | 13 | TGTGCCAGCAGTGTAAGGGGGCTCGGTGGCTACACCTTC | CASSVRGLGGYTF
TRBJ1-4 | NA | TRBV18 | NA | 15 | TGTGCCAGCTCACCTGAGGGGATCCCTAATGAAAAACTGTTTTTT | CASSPEGIPNEKLFF
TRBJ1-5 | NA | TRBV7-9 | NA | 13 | TGTGCCAGCAGCTTACGTTTAGGTCAGCCCCAGCATTTT | CASSLRLGQPQHF
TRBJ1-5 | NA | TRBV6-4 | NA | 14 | TGTGCCAGCAGTGACGGGGGGCAAGGGCAGCCCCAGCATTTT | CASSDGGQGQPQHF
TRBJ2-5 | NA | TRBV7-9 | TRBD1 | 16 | TGTGCCAGCAGCCCATCTTTGGGGACAGCCCAAGAGACCCAGTACTTC | CASSPSLGTAQETQYF
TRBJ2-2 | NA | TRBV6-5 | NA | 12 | TGTGCCAGCAGTTGGGGCTCCGGGGAGCTGTTTTTT | CASSWGSGELFF
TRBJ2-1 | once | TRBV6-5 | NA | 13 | TGTGCCAGCAGTTACTCCACAGGAGACCAACGGTTCTTC | CASSYSTGDQRFF
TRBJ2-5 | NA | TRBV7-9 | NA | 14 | TGTGCCAGCATCAACTCAGTATCGGGGGAGACCCAGTACTTC | CASINSVSGETQYF